The rows below give T cell receptor beta chains drawn from one sample of a study of T cell changes during pregnancy in multiple sclerosis. Assay used: immunoSEQ multiplex PCR; TCRdb lists only in-frame clones, some missing. The sample has 19,000 or so clones, around 90% seen once. Sequencing used CD4+ T cells from peripheral blood mononuclear cells, obtained in the first trimester of pregnancy. The origin of the receptors is a female donor in good health, enrolled as a control in a pregnancy study. The CDR3 runs from the conserved cysteine through the conserved F or W. D genes are given only for firm matches. Only part of the rows carry a size: once, few, many, or a class if the clone is expanded.

TRBD2	TRBJ2-2	TRBV13	NA	CASSPGGGTTGELFF	TGTGCCAGCAGCCCTGGGGGGGGAACCACCGGGGAGCTGTTTTTT
NA	TRBJ2-3	TRBV7-2	once	CASSLSDTQYF	TGTGCCAGCAGCCTCTCAGATACGCAGTATTTT
TRBD1	TRBJ2-1	TRBV5-5	NA	CASSLGGTAYYNEQFF	TGTGCCAGCAGTCTTGGTGGGACAGCTTACTACAATGAGCAGTTCTTC
NA	TRBJ1-1	TRBV9	NA	CASSVGGWNTEAFF	TGTGCCAGCAGCGTCGGGGGTTGGAACACTGAAGCTTTCTTT
NA	TRBJ1-1	TRBV29-1	NA	CSVVQGQGNTEAFF	TGCAGCGTGGTCCAGGGGCAAGGGAACACTGAAGCTTTCTTT
TRBD2	TRBJ2-1	TRBV18	NA	CASSPTRLAGGPYNEQFF	TGTGCCAGCTCACCAACGCGACTAGCGGGAGGGCCCTACAATGAGCAGTTCTTC
TRBD1	TRBJ1-5	TRBV5-5	NA	CASSLTTGLNQPQHF	TGTGCCAGCAGCTTGACGACAGGGTTGAATCAGCCCCAGCATTTT
TRBD2	TRBJ2-4	TRBV2	NA	CASRRLLAGGRNIQYF	TGTGCCAGCAGGCGGCTGCTAGCGGGGGGGCGAAACATTCAGTACTTC
TRBD2	TRBJ2-1	TRBV5-5	few	CASRLGLAGGRSSYNEQFF	TGTGCCAGCAGATTAGGACTAGCGGGGGGCCGGAGCTCCTACAATGAGCAGTTCTTC
NA	TRBJ1-1	TRBV5-1	NA	CASSLLGTMNTEAFF	TGCGCCAGCAGCTTGCTAGGGACAATGAACACTGAAGCTTTCTTT
NA	TRBJ2-2	TRBV25-1	NA	CASSDIAGELFF	TGTGCCAGCAGTGATATAGCCGGGGAGCTGTTTTTT
NA	TRBJ2-7	TRBV5-6	NA	CASSLTGPGEQYF	TGTGCCAGCAGCTTGACAGGCCCTGGCGAGCAGTACTTC
NA	TRBJ1-1	TRBV2	once	CASSETRGQNTEAFF	TGTGCCAGCAGTGAAACAAGGGGTCAGAACACTGAAGCTTTCTTT
TRBD1	TRBJ1-5	TRBV19	NA	CASRLPGQGSNQPQHF	TGTGCCAGTAGGCTACCGGGACAGGGTAGCAATCAGCCCCAGCATTTT
NA	TRBJ2-1	TRBV9	NA	CASSAVLAEPYEQFF	TGTGCCAGCAGCGCCGTACTAGCCGAGCCCTATGAGCAGTTCTTC
NA	TRBJ1-3	TRBV25-1	NA	CASSDRSRNTIYF	TGTGCCAGCAGTGACAGGTCGAGAAACACCATATATTTT
TRBD1	TRBJ1-2	TRBV6-5	NA	CASSSWDSANYGYTF	TGTGCCAGCAGTTCCTGGGACAGCGCTAACTATGGCTACACCTTC
TRBD2	TRBJ2-7	TRBV6-6	NA	CASSYSPGGVEQYF	TGTGCCAGCAGTTACTCACCCGGGGGGGTGGAGCAGTACTTC
NA	TRBJ1-1	TRBV5-4	NA	CASSLGGVEAFF	TGTGCCAGCAGCTTGGGGGGGGTTGAAGCTTTCTTT
NA	TRBJ1-2	TRBV6-5	NA	CASSYGSASGYTF	TGTGCCAGCAGTTACGGCTCCGCTTCTGGCTACACCTTC
NA	TRBJ1-2	TRBV15	medium-sized	CATSLARNYGYTF	TGTGCCACCAGCTTAGCGAGAAACTATGGCTACACCTTC
NA	TRBJ1-2	TRBV19	NA	CASSSENWLANYGYTF	TGTGCCAGTAGTTCTGAAAATTGGTTAGCTAACTATGGCTACACCTTC
NA	TRBJ2-5	TRBV12-2	NA	CASRLTQGRGQETQYF	TGTGCAAGTCGCTTAACCCAGGGAAGGGGTCAAGAGACCCAGTACTTC
NA	TRBJ2-2	TRBV7-6	once	CASSAGPNGELFF	TGTGCCAGCAGCGCGGGACCGAATGGGGAGCTGTTTTTT